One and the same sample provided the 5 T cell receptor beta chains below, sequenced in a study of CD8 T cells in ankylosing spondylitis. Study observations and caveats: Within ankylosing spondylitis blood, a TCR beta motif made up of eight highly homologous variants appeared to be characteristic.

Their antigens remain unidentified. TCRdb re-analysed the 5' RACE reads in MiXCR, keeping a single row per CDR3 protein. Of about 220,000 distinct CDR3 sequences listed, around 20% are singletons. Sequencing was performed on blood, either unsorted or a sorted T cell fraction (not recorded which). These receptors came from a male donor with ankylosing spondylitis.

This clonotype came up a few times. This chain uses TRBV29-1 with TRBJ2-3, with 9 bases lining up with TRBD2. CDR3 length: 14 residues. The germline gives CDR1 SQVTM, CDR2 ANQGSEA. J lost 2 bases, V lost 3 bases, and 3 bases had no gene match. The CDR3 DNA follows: TGCAGCGTTGAGGCGGGAGGGCCCACAGATACGCAGTATTTT. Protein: CSVEAGGPTDTQYF.

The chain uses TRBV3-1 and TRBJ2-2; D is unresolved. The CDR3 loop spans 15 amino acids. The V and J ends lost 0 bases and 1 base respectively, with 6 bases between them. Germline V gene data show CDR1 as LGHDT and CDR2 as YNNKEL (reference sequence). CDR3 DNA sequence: TGTGCCAGCAGCCAAGAGTCGGTGAACACCGGGGAGCTGTTTTTT. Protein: CASSQESVNTGELFF.

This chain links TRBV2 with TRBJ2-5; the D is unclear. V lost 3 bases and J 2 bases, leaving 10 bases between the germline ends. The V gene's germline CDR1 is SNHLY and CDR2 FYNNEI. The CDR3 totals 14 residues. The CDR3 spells CASSDWVPQETQYF. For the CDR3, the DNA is TGTGCCAGCAGTGACTGGGTACCGCAAGAGACCCAGTACTTC.

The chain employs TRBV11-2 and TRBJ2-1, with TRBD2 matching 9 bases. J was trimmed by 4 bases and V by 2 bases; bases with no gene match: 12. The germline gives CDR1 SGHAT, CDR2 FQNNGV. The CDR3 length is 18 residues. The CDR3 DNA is TGTGCCAGCAGCTTACATCCGCCGCCTAGCGGGGTTTACAATGAGCAGTTCTTC. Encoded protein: CASSLHPPPSGVYNEQFF.

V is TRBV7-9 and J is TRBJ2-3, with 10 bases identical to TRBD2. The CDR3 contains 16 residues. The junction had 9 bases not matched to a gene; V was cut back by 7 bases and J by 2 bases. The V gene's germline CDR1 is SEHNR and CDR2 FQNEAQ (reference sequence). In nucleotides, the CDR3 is TGTGCCAGCAACAAACTACTAGCGGGGCACACAGATACGCAGTATTTT. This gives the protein CASNKLLAGHTDTQYF.